The T cell receptor (beta chain) under discussion was sequenced for a study of blood T cell repertoires in COVID-19. Study-level information: Researchers got acute and convalescent COVID-19 samples from the United States, Italy and Spain. In each case, the material was cDNA or gDNA derived from T cells, B-cell-depleted T cells, or PBMCs.

The CDR3 loop spans 14 amino acids. With V trimmed by 5 bases and J by 2 bases, 5 bases remained unmatched. The germline V gene has CDR1 SNHLY and CDR2 FYNNEI. Original processing methods: Amplification of reference gene primers was used by the study to estimate nucleated cell counts. Method: immunoSEQ multiplex PCR; TCRdb's copy keeps in-frame clones and lacks some. Clone size and the V and J calls come from that table; the DNA yielded D and trimming. The sample lists 200,000 to 250,000 clones; more than 65% were seen once. This clone occurred once. The sequence derives from an older woman with acute or convalescent COVID-19. The chain carries TRBV2 and TRBJ2-7, with TRBD1 matching 8 bases. Sequenced sample: peripheral blood. The CDR3 loop is CASSTLQGAYEQYF. The CDR3 DNA sequence: TGTGCCAGCAGTACACTACAGGGGGCCTACGAGCAGTACTTC. The full variable domain, its missing parts supplied by reference TRBV2 and TRBJ2-7, is EPEVTQTPSHQVTQMGQEVILRCVPISNHLYFYWYRQILGQKVEFLVSFYNNEISEKSEIFDDQFSVERPDGSNFTLKIRSTKLEDSAMYFCASSTLQGAYEQYFGPGTRLTVT.